These 27 T cell receptor beta chains were sequenced from one sample in a study of cytomegalovirus exposure and HLA in healthy donors (TCRdb year 2017). The library came from the immunoSEQ multiplex PCR assay. A mixture of 60 forward primers for TCR Vbeta segments and 13 reverse primers for TCR Jbeta segments was used in the multiplex PCR. Here the immuneACCESS table is served through TCRdb, limited to in-frame sequences with V and J called. Missing clones are a known gap in these copies; in checked studies unresolved V genes cover under half, and the rest lacks a known reason. Within this sample are 40,000 or so clones, with about 66% of them counted one time only. Roughly 18% of the sample belongs to the ten largest clones. The sample comprised PBMCs. These receptors were taken from a middle-aged man in good health and CMV-seropositive.

This sequence joins TRBV10-3 and TRBJ1-2; maybe TRBD1 (5 bases). The CDR3 runs to 13 residues. Trimming pared 6 bases from V and 0 bases from J, leaving 8 bases between. Germline V gene sequence: CDR1 ENHRY, CDR2 SYGVKD. The CDR3 region is CAISRDANYGYTF. The CDR3 nucleotides are TGTGCCATCAGCAGGGATGCTAACTATGGCTACACCTTC.

CDR3 sequence (DNA): TGTGCCAGCAGCTCTGACAGGAATTCGAATGGCTACACCTTC. It is translated as CASSSDRNSNGYTF. This sequence joins TRBV7-2 and TRBJ1-2; D perhaps matches TRBD1 (6 bases). Trimming cost V 4 bases and J 6 bases, with 15 bases left between them. This CDR3 spans 14 amino acids. The germline V gene encodes CDR1 SGHTA and CDR2 FQGNSA.

This clone has more than one count but fewer than ten. The chain carries TRBV4-2 and TRBJ2-3; D not resolved. The CDR3 runs to 16 residues. V was cut by 0 bases and J by 0 bases, with 10 bases left in between. Germline CDR1 reads LGHNA; CDR2 reads YNFKEQ. CDR3: CASSQDGLTSTDTQYF. The CDR3 DNA reads TGTGCCAGCAGCCAAGATGGGCTAACTAGCACAGATACGCAGTATTTT.

The J gene is TRBJ2-6, the V gene TRBV6-6; the D gene is possibly TRBD1 (5 bases). V was clipped by 6 bases and J by 0 bases, with 12 bases between them. This CDR3 has 16 residues. Germline assignment: CDR1 MNHNY and CDR2 SVGAGI (reference sequence). The CDR3 DNA is TGTGCCAGCAGGGAGACAGCCGACTCTGGGGCCAACGTCCTGACTTTC. It codes for CASRETADSGANVLTF.

The chain uses TRBV7-2 and TRBJ2-7, with TRBD1 matching 7 bases. V was pared by 6 bases and J by 2 bases, with 10 bases of the junction left unmatched. This CDR3 comprises 15 residues. Germline V gene lookup returns CDR1 SGHTA and CDR2 FQGNSA. The CDR3 region is CASSPGGIETYEQYF. CDR3 coding DNA: TGTGCCAGCAGTCCAGGGGGTATAGAGACCTACGAGCAGTACTTC.

V gene TRBV13 combines with J gene TRBJ2-3; D is undetermined. The V and J ends lost 4 bases and 0 bases respectively, with 5 bases between them. Germline V gene data show CDR1 as PRHDT and CDR2 as FYEKMQ (reference sequence). The CDR3 runs to 13 residues. Here the CDR3 reads CASSSVSTDTQYF. CDR3 DNA: TGTGCCAGCAGCTCGGTCAGCACAGATACGCAGTATTTT.

The V gene is TRBV7-2, the J gene TRBJ1-1; TRBD1 aligns across 9 bases. The CDR3 contains 17 residues. Germline CDR1 SGHTA, CDR2 FQGNSA. The J segment lost 2 bases and the V segment lost 4 bases, leaving 11 bases of the junction unmatched. The CDR3 nucleotides read TGTGCCAGCAGCTACGGACAGGGGATCCTTTATAACACTGAAGCTTTCTTT. Translation: CASSYGQGILYNTEAFF.

In this sample, this clone turned up a few times. This rearrangement joins TRBV6-5 to TRBJ1-1, with D possibly matching TRBD1 (5 bases). The CDR3 runs 15 residues. The germline gives CDR1 MNHEY, CDR2 SVGAGI. V lost 0 bases and J lost 4, with 12 bases in between. CDR3 DNA sequence: TGTGCCAGCAGTTACTCATGGGGCAGAGGCACTGAAGCTTTCTTT. Translation: CASSYSWGRGTEAFF.

This sequence joins TRBV19 and TRBJ2-3; a possible D gene is TRBD2 (6 bases). CDR1 and CDR2 (germline): LNHDA, SQIVND (reference sequence). V was cut by 5 bases and J by 8 bases, with 14 bases left in between. CDR3 length: 13 amino acids. DNA for the CDR3: TGTGCCAGTAGTCCACGACTAGAAGGTACGCAGTATTTT. Its protein product is CASSPRLEGTQYF.

Comments on this clone: The CDR3 ends on some other residue instead of the conserved phenylalanine or tryptophan, so this is likely a read error. The J gene is TRBJ1-5, the V gene TRBV4-1; D uncertain. Germline V gene sequence: CDR1 MGHRA, CDR2 YSYEKL. CDR3 length equals 15 residues. V gave up 4 bases and J gave up 6 bases, with 16 bases separating them. CDR3 region: CASSPSGGVGQPQHV. The CDR3 region has the DNA TGCGCCAGCAGCCCCTCGGGTGGTGTGGGTCAGCCCCAGCATGTT.

J is TRBJ1-5 and V is TRBV7-2, with 12 positions matching TRBD1. CDR1 is SGHTA and CDR2 is FQGNSA in the germline V gene. The CDR3 contains 16 residues. Trimming took 5 bases from V and 2 from J; bases not matched to a gene: 4. The CDR3 coding sequence is TGTGCCAGCAGCAAGGGACAGGGGGCGGGCAATCAGCCCCAGCATTTT. Protein product: CASSKGQGAGNQPQHF.

In regard to this clone: Other nucleotide sequences in the sample specify the same CDR3. The rearrangement joins TRBV18 to TRBJ1-3, with D possibly being TRBD1 (5 bases). Trimming pared 3 bases from V and 4 bases from J, leaving 10 bases between. The CDR3 length is 14 residues. The V gene's germline CDR1 is KGHSH and CDR2 LQKENI. CDR3 DNA sequence: TGTGCCAGCTCACCTCAAGGGGCAGGAAACACCATATATTTT. Translating it yields CASSPQGAGNTIYF. Full variable domain (missing parts from reference TRBV18 and TRBJ1-3): NAGVMQNPRHLVRRRGQEARLRCSPMKGHSHVYWYRQLPEEGLKFMVYLQKENIIDESGMPKERFSAEFPKEGPSILRIQQVVRGDSAAYFCASSPQGAGNTIYFGEGSWLTVV.

V and J are TRBV4-3 and TRBJ2-3; weak D call: TRBD2 (6 bases). This CDR3 is 14 amino acids long. Germline V gene lookup returns CDR1 LGHNA and CDR2 YSLEER. Trimming left V 0 bases short and J 4 bases short, with 8 bases between. CDR3 nucleotides: TGCGCCAGCAGCCAAGACGGGGGTGCAGATACGCAGTATTTT. It is translated as CASSQDGGADTQYF.

Concerning this clone itself: Different DNA sequences within this sample yield the same CDR3. The CDR3 spells CAWTRWGTAGEKLFF. CDR3 sequence (DNA): TGTGCCTGGACCCGGTGGGGGACAGCCGGTGAAAAACTGTTTTTT. This sequence joins TRBV30 and TRBJ1-4; 7 bases are shared with TRBD1. In germline, CDR1 is GTSNPN, CDR2 SVGIG (reference sequence). The CDR3 is 15 residues long. V trimming: 4 bases; J trimming: 7 bases; junction bases outside the gene matches: 12. Combining the CDR3 with reference TRBV30 and TRBJ1-4 gives the whole variable domain SQTIHQWPATLVQPVGSPLSLECTVEGTSNPNLYWYRQAAGRGLQLLFYSVGIGQISSEVPQNLSASRPQDRQFILSSKKLLLSDSGFYLCAWTRWGTAGEKLFFGSGTQLSVL.

This clone was detected a few times. The chain joins TRBV7-2 to TRBJ2-1, with 8 positions matching TRBD2. CDR1 SGHTA and CDR2 FQGNSA come from the germline V gene. The CDR3 loop spans 16 amino acids. J was trimmed by 7 bases and V by 6 bases; bases with no gene match: 14. This chain's CDR3 is CASSPSGLERLNEQFF. CDR3 coding DNA: TGTGCCAGCAGTCCCTCGGGACTAGAAAGGTTGAATGAGCAGTTCTTC.

The chain links TRBV6-6 to TRBJ2-5, with 14 bases identical to TRBD2. The germline gives CDR1 MNHNY, CDR2 SVGAGI (reference sequence). Losses at the gene ends were 4 bases for V and 4 bases for J; bases not matched to a gene: 2. This CDR3 has 15 amino acids. The chain's CDR3 is CASSSTSGGAETQYF. The CDR3 DNA follows: TGTGCCAGCAGTTCGACTAGCGGGGGGGCAGAGACCCAGTACTTC.

This clone came up a few times. V gene TRBV28 combines with J gene TRBJ2-7; TRBD2 aligns across 7 bases. CDR1 and CDR2 from the germline V gene are MDHEN and SYDVKM. The CDR3 covers 14 residues. The J segment lost 4 bases and the V segment lost 6 bases, leaving 9 bases of the junction unmatched. CDR3 nucleotide sequence: TGTGCCAGCAGCTTAAGCAACGGGGGGTACGAGCAGTACTTC. As protein: CASSLSNGGYEQYF.

The J gene is TRBJ2-7, the V gene TRBV11-2, with 9 bases lining up with TRBD1. The CDR3 contains 17 residues. Germline lookup yields CDR1 SGHAT and CDR2 FQNNGV. V was pared by 5 bases and J by 1 base, with 12 bases of the junction left unmatched. CDR3 coding DNA: TGTGCCAGCAGCGCTCTGGGGACAGGGTCAAATTCCTACGAGCAGTACTTC. Residues: CASSALGTGSNSYEQYF.

For the CDR3, the DNA is TGTGCCAGTCGACAGGGACGCAATCAGCCCCAGCATTTT. Amino acid sequence: CASRQGRNQPQHF. The chain joins TRBV19 to TRBJ1-5, with 7 bases that match TRBD1. Trimming at V came to 8 bases and at J to 2 bases, leaving 3 bases not matched to a gene. The CDR3 contains 13 residues. Germline V gives CDR1 LNHDA, CDR2 SQIVND (reference sequence).

CDR3 DNA: TGTGCCAGCAGCGAGGGACAGGGGATCCATCAGCCCCAGCATTTT. It codes for CASSEGQGIHQPQHF. The chain combines TRBV7-2 with TRBJ1-5, with 10 bases matching TRBD1. Germline V CDR1 and CDR2: SGHTA, FQGNSA. V shed 5 bases, J shed 5 bases, and the junction held 6 bases outside the gene matches. The CDR3 is 15 amino acids.

This clone turned up a few times. V usage is TRBV19 and J usage is TRBJ1-1, with D hard to call. The CDR3 is made up of 13 amino acids. V lost 5 bases, J lost 3 bases, and 10 bases lay in between. Germline loops: CDR1 LNHDA, CDR2 SQIVND (reference sequence). The CDR3 loop reads CASSPRHYTEAFF. CDR3 in DNA: TGTGCCAGTAGTCCCCGACACTACACTGAAGCTTTCTTT.

The chain carries TRBV19 and TRBJ1-5, with D perhaps matching TRBD1 (6 bases). The CDR3 runs 21 residues. Trimming removed 3 bases from V and 2 bases from J, with 29 bases in between. Per the germline V gene, CDR1 is LNHDA and CDR2 is SQIVND (reference sequence). CDR3 DNA sequence: TGTGCCAGTAGTATCTCCTGCTTACGGGGAGGGAGGGGGGATTGCAATCAGCCCCAGCATTTT. Its translation is CASSISCLRGGRGDCNQPQHF.

V gene TRBV7-2 combines with J gene TRBJ1-3, with 9 bases matching TRBD1. V was clipped by 1 base and J by 3 bases; unmatched bases: 7. The CDR3 runs to 17 residues. Germline V CDR1 and CDR2: SGHTA, FQGNSA. The CDR3 DNA is TGTGCCAGCAGCTTAGAGGGAAACAGGGGGCTTGGAAACACCATATATTTT. As protein: CASSLEGNRGLGNTIYF.

The chain has TRBV2 and TRBJ2-2, with D tentatively TRBD1 (6 bases). The V and J ends lost 1 base and 0 bases respectively, with 9 bases between them. Germline assignment: CDR1 SNHLY and CDR2 FYNNEI. The CDR3 is 16 amino acids. This CDR3 is CASSEGRGTNTGELFF. In DNA, the CDR3 is TGTGCCAGCAGTGAAGGCAGGGGAACGAACACCGGGGAGCTGTTTTTT.

This clone has just a few counts. The J gene is TRBJ1-1, the V gene TRBV28; D gene ambiguous. Germline assignment: CDR1 MDHEN and CDR2 SYDVKM. This CDR3 has 13 residues. V lost 3 bases to trimming and J lost 8 bases, with 13 bases between them. CDR3 region: CASSFPDSGEAFF. The CDR3 coding sequence is TGTGCCAGCAGTTTCCCCGACTCCGGGGAAGCTTTCTTT.

The J gene is TRBJ2-4, the V gene TRBV10-3; 8 positions match TRBD2. The CDR3 covers 15 residues. Germline assignment: CDR1 ENHRY and CDR2 SYGVKD. With 0 bases clipped from V and 3 bases from J, the junction kept 1 base outside the gene matches. The chain's CDR3 is CAISESAGGKNIQYF. The CDR3 DNA reads as TGTGCCATCAGTGAGTCGGCGGGGGGCAAAAACATTCAGTACTTC.

The V call is TRBV2, the J call TRBJ1-5; TRBD1 might be the D (5 bases). The germline V gene has CDR1 SNHLY and CDR2 FYNNEI. The CDR3 sequence is 13 residues long. Trimming took 1 base from V and 8 from J, leaving 9 bases between them. The CDR3 sequence is CASSEEGPEPQHF. DNA for the CDR3: TGTGCCAGCAGTGAAGAGGGGCCCGAGCCCCAGCATTTT.